The 21 T cell receptor beta chains in this list originate from one sample, sequenced in a study of identifying expanded T cells in peripheral blood. Here immunoSEQ multiplex PCR was the method, and the copy in TCRdb shows in-frame clones only, minus some. The sample carries 50,000 to 70,000 clones, around 87% recorded once. Sequenced material: blood. Receptors were obtained from a person aged 18 to 70 in good health.

This chain connects TRBV30 to TRBJ1-1, with D perhaps TRBD1 (6 bases). Trimming stripped 5 bases from V and 4 bases from J, with 8 bases between. Germline CDR1 and CDR2: GTSNPN and SVGIG (reference sequence). The CDR3 runs 11 residues. CDR3 nucleotide sequence: TGTGCCTGGGAGGGGGTCACTGAAGCTTTCTTT. This sequence encodes CAWEGVTEAFF.

The chain recombines TRBV4-3 with TRBJ1-2, with 7 nucleotides matching TRBD1. The CDR3 has 15 residues. Germline lookup yields CDR1 LGHNA and CDR2 YSLEER. Trimming took 6 bases from V and 2 from J; bases not matched to a gene: 9. CDR3 in amino acids: CASSPTGTENYGYTF. CDR3 in DNA: TGCGCCAGCAGTCCGACCGGGACAGAGAACTATGGCTACACCTTC.

This chain uses TRBV29-1 with TRBJ2-3, with unresolved D. V lost 7 bases to trimming and J lost 5 bases, with 10 bases between them. CDR3 size: 11 residues. CDR1 and CDR2 from the germline V gene are SQVTM and ANQGSEA. The CDR3 DNA is TGCAGCGGGTGCCCCGGAGATACGCAGTATTTT. It translates to CSGCPGDTQYF.

The J gene is TRBJ1-4, the V gene TRBV5-1, with D possibly being TRBD1 (6 bases). V shed 0 bases and J shed 3 bases, with 15 bases lying between them. Per germline, CDR1 SGHRS and CDR2 YFSETQ. This CDR3 region has 17 residues. CDR3: CASSLAITRGSNEKLFF. In nucleotides, the CDR3 is TGCGCCAGCAGCTTGGCCATAACGAGGGGGTCTAATGAAAAACTGTTTTTT. Looking up the rest from reference TRBV5-1 and TRBJ1-4 gives the full variable domain: KAGVTQTPRYLIKTRGQQVTLSCSPISGHRSVSWYQQTPGQGLQFLFEYFSETQRNKGNFPGRFSGRQFSNSRSEMNVSTLELGDSALYLCASSLAITRGSNEKLFFGSGTQLSVL.

This clone was seen just once. The J gene is TRBJ1-5, the V gene TRBV28; 10 nucleotides line up with TRBD1. The germline gives CDR1 MDHEN, CDR2 SYDVKM. The V segment lost 4 bases and the J segment 4 bases; nucleotides outside the gene matches: 7. The CDR3 length is 16 residues. Written as DNA, the CDR3 is TGTGCCAGCAGTTGGGGGGACAGGGGACCGAATCAGCCCCAGCATTTT. Translation: CASSWGDRGPNQPQHF.

The chain joins TRBV19 to TRBJ2-7, with D possibly matching TRBD2 (6 bases). Trimming took 0 bases from V and 0 from J, leaving 6 bases between them. Germline V lookup: CDR1 LNHDA, CDR2 SQIVND (reference sequence). There are 14 residues in the CDR3. Here the CDR3 reads CASSIDGSSYEQYF. In DNA form, the CDR3 reads TGTGCCAGTAGTATAGACGGGAGCTCCTACGAGCAGTACTTC.

The J gene is TRBJ2-7, the V gene TRBV6-5; the match to TRBD1 covers 9 bases. The trim removed 0 bases at V and 3 bases at J, leaving 0 bases unmatched. Looked up from germline, CDR1 is MNHEY and CDR2 is SVGAGI. This CDR3 spans 14 amino acids. The DNA of the CDR3 is TGTGCCAGCAGTTACTCGGACAGGGGCTACGAGCAGTACTTC. Translated, it gives CASSYSDRGYEQYF.

V is TRBV2 and J is TRBJ2-5, with 16 bases identical to TRBD2. The CDR3 contains 17 residues. Germline V gene sequence: CDR1 SNHLY, CDR2 FYNNEI. V lost 4 bases, J lost 3 bases, and 5 bases stayed unmatched. The CDR3, as DNA: TGTGCCAGCAGTGGCGGGACTAGCGGGAGGGGGAAAGAGACCCAGTACTTC. Translation: CASSGGTSGRGKETQYF.

This clone showed up just a few times. This chain connects TRBV4-2 to TRBJ2-6; D gene ambiguous. CDR1 and CDR2 (germline): LGHNA, YNFKEQ. The CDR3 spans 16 residues. V was cut by 1 base and J by 1 base, with 8 bases left in between. CDR3 bases: TGTGCCAGCAGCCAAGGAGCTATATCTGGGGCCAACGTCCTGACTTTC. This sequence encodes CASSQGAISGANVLTF.

The rearrangement uses TRBV12-5 and TRBJ2-3; D is undetermined. The V gene's germline CDR1 is LGHNT and CDR2 FRNRAP. The CDR3 length is 13 residues. Between the trimmed V and J ends, which lost 2 bases and 6 bases, there was a span of 9 bases. CDR3 nucleotide sequence: TGTGCTAGTGGTTTGACGGAGCAGGATACGCAGTATTTT. Amino acid sequence: CASGLTEQDTQYF.

The chain combines TRBV29-1 with TRBJ2-7; the D gene could be TRBD1 or TRBD2 (5 bases each). The CDR3 spans 14 residues. CDR1 is SQVTM and CDR2 is ANQGSEA in the germline V gene. V was shortened by 6 bases and J by 2 bases, with 17 bases between the two germline ends. This CDR3 is CSVNSGTETYEQYF. For the CDR3, the DNA is TGCAGCGTCAATTCCGGGACGGAAACCTACGAGCAGTACTTC.

The genes are TRBV30 and TRBJ1-1; perhaps TRBD1 as D (6 bases). CDR3 length: 13 residues. Germline V lookup: CDR1 GTSNPN, CDR2 SVGIG (reference sequence). Trimming removed 1 base at V and 2 bases at J, with 8 bases between. The CDR3 protein is CAWSEQGNTEAFF. The DNA for the CDR3 is TGTGCCTGGAGTGAACAGGGAAACACTGAAGCTTTCTTT.

This chain connects TRBV11-2 to TRBJ1-1; D gene ambiguous. Germline loops: CDR1 SGHAT, CDR2 FQNNGV. CDR3 size: 12 residues. V lost 2 bases to trimming and J lost 7 bases, with 8 bases between them. This CDR3 is CASSLWGSEAFF. CDR3 DNA: TGTGCCAGCAGCTTATGGGGAAGTGAAGCTTTCTTT.

The chain joins TRBV18 to TRBJ1-1, with 7 nucleotides matching TRBD1. Germline CDR1 and CDR2: KGHSH and LQKENI. CDR3 size: 13 residues. Losses at the gene ends were 0 bases for V and 8 bases for J; bases not matched to a gene: 3. The chain's CDR3 is CASSPPGQEEAFF. The CDR3 DNA is TGTGCCAGCTCACCACCTGGACAGGAAGAAGCTTTCTTT.

This clone was seen only once. This chain connects TRBV19 to TRBJ2-3, with TRBD1 matching over 8 bases. Looked up from germline, CDR1 is LNHDA and CDR2 is SQIVND (reference sequence). V lost 7 bases and J lost 4; bases outside the gene matches: 7. The CDR3 has 14 residues. The CDR3 here is CASNPDRVADTQYF. CDR3 sequence (DNA): TGTGCCAGTAATCCGGACAGGGTGGCAGATACGCAGTATTTT.

V gene TRBV6-4 combines with J gene TRBJ2-1; 10 bases line up with TRBD2. The J segment lost 11 bases and the V segment lost 2 bases, leaving 9 bases of the junction unmatched. The germline gives CDR1 MRHNA, CDR2 SNTAGT. The CDR3 covers 15 residues. The CDR3 here is CASSDDQAGGSKQFF. CDR3 nucleotide sequence: TGTGCCAGCAGTGACGATCAAGCGGGGGGGTCGAAGCAGTTCTTC.

V usage is TRBV19 and J usage is TRBJ1-4; no reliable D call. The CDR3 covers 17 residues. CDR1 is LNHDA and CDR2 is SQIVND in the germline V gene (reference sequence). V lost 3 bases, J lost 0 bases, and 14 bases lay in between. DNA for the CDR3: TGTGCCAGTAGTATCTTGGGAGAACGGGCAACTAATGAAAAACTGTTTTTT. Translation gives CASSILGERATNEKLFF.

This chain uses TRBV4-1 with TRBJ2-1, with D tentatively TRBD2 (6 bases). Trimming removed 4 bases from V and 7 bases from J, with 17 bases in between. The CDR3 loop spans 15 amino acids. The germline V gene has CDR1 MGHRA and CDR2 YSYEKL. CDR3 sequence reads: CASSREGTGGNEQFF. CDR3 DNA sequence: TGCGCCAGCAGCCGAGAGGGGACCGGGGGAAATGAGCAGTTCTTC.

The gene calls are TRBV7-2 and TRBJ2-5; 9 bases are shared with TRBD1. CDR1 and CDR2 from the germline V gene are SGHTA and FQGNSA. This CDR3 is 16 amino acids long. V dropped 1 base and J dropped 5; count of bases not matched to a gene: 8. CDR3 DNA: TGTGCCAGCAGCTTAGGGGGGACAGGGTATGTGGAGACCCAGTACTTC. Protein sequence: CASSLGGTGYVETQYF.

The gene calls are TRBV9 and TRBJ2-7; D is unclear. This CDR3 comprises 16 residues. Germline V gene lookup returns CDR1 SGDLS and CDR2 YYNGEE. V shed 0 bases and J shed 6 bases, with 19 bases lying between them. CDR3 sequence: CASSVGVGLSSGEQYF. The CDR3, as DNA: TGTGCCAGCAGCGTAGGTGTAGGCCTCTCATCCGGCGAGCAGTACTTC.

The rearrangement uses TRBV19 and TRBJ2-1; 11 nucleotides match TRBD2. The CDR3 spans 15 residues. V shed 5 bases, J shed 7 bases, and the junction held 7 bases outside the gene matches. The V gene's germline CDR1 is LNHDA and CDR2 SQIVND (reference sequence). The CDR3: CASSVPSGGTNEQFF. CDR3 nucleotides: TGTGCCAGTAGTGTCCCTAGCGGGGGGACGAATGAGCAGTTCTTC.